This TCR beta chain was captured by sequencing in a study of identical twins. Study-wide findings and caveats: Invariant MAIT and iNKT cells could partly confound zero-insertion analyses. The analysis was cross-sectional rather than longitudinal within donors.

This clonotype was seen at least ten times. Its antigen is undetermined. The V end was cut by 0 bases, the J end by 3 bases, with 7 bases between. Germline V gene data show CDR1 as SGHRS and CDR2 as YFSETQ. CDR3 length: 13 residues. Template switching added a universal primer binding site, and final cDNA carried unique molecular identifiers. TCRdb reprocessed the 5' RACE reads via MiXCR and lists one record per CDR3 protein. The table records nearly 650,000 distinct CDR3 sequences, around 7.5% of them present only once. The sample was also linked to a second study, of yellow fever vaccine responses in identical twins.

Sequencing was performed on PBMCs. This rearrangement joins TRBV5-1 to TRBJ2-7; the D is unclear. The TCR was taken from a woman between 18 and 29 years old in good health. This CDR3 is CASSLVGNYEQYF. DNA for the CDR3: TGCGCCAGCAGCTTGGTTGGAAACTACGAGCAGTACTTC.